This TCR beta chain emerged from a study of T cells in localized non-small cell lung cancer. This clone was seen a few times. Its target is not known. Produced via immunoSEQ multiplex PCR; TCRdb's table is partial and in-frame only. Of around 67,000 clones in the sample, roughly 90% were seen once. Whole-study findings and limits: Uninvolved adjacent lung, not tumor, had the highest T cell clonality. A denser population of T cells in blood accompanied longer overall survival. Appearance in adjacent lung was seen for a median about 59 of the top 100 tumor clones. Because only a single region of the tumor was sequenced, heterogeneity remains possible.

The CDR3 runs 15 residues. V lost 5 bases, J lost 1 base, and 4 bases stayed unmatched. CDR1 and CDR2 (germline): MNHEY, SVGAGI. The J gene is TRBJ2-3, the V gene TRBV6-5; TRBD1 matches 9 bases. The TCR comes from a woman aged 35-70 years with stage I lung adenocarcinoma. The sequenced sample was peripheral blood, obtained before any cancer treatment. DNA for the CDR3: TGTGCCAGCAGTGTCGGGACAGGGCGCACAGATACGCAGTATTTT. This gives the protein CASSVGTGRTDTQYF.